What follows are 21 T cell receptor beta chains derived from one specimen sequenced in a study of cytomegalovirus exposure and HLA in healthy donors. Method: immunoSEQ multiplex PCR; TCRdb's copy keeps in-frame clones and lacks some. Among about 150,000 clones listed, 75% to 90% were seen once. The sequencing input was PBMCs. All receptors derive from a man aged 18 to 35 in good health and CMV-seropositive.

CDR3: CASSDLVRGQDSNQPQHF. The CDR3 DNA sequence: TGTGCCAGCAGTGATTTAGTCAGGGGGCAGGATAGCAATCAGCCCCAGCATTTT. The V gene is TRBV6-4, the J gene TRBJ1-5; 8 bases line up with TRBD1. Looked up from germline, CDR1 is MRHNA and CDR2 is SNTAGT. The CDR3 spans 18 residues. Trimming removed 3 bases from V and 0 bases from J; junction bases left unmatched: 10.

The chain joins TRBV6-5 to TRBJ1-3; no clear D. The V and J ends lost 2 bases and 4 bases respectively, with 9 bases between them. CDR3 size: 14 residues. Germline loops: CDR1 MNHEY, CDR2 SVGAGI. CDR3 loop: CASSYEPRGNTIYF. The CDR3 nucleotides read TGTGCCAGCAGTTACGAGCCTCGGGGAAACACCATATATTTT.

V usage is TRBV7-3 and J usage is TRBJ2-5, with D possibly matching TRBD2 (6 bases). This CDR3 is 15 amino acids long. The germline V gene has CDR1 SGHTA and CDR2 FQGTGA. V dropped 5 bases and J dropped 5 bases, with 18 bases sitting between them. CDR3 protein: CASSLVPGAGETQYF. CDR3 bases: TGTGCCAGCAGCCTAGTCCCCGGGGCGGGGGAGACCCAGTACTTC. Full variable domain (missing parts from reference TRBV7-3 and TRBJ2-5): GAGVSQTPSNKVTEKGKYVELRCDPISGHTALYWYRQSLGQGPEFLIYFQGTGAADDSGLPNDRFFAVRPEGSVSTLKIQRTERGDSAVYLCASSLVPGAGETQYFGPGTRLLVL.

V usage is TRBV30 and J usage is TRBJ2-2; perhaps TRBD1 as D (6 bases). V lost 4 bases to trimming and J lost 0 bases, with 9 bases between them. CDR3 length equals 14 residues. Germline V gives CDR1 GTSNPN, CDR2 SVGIG (reference sequence). The CDR3 here is CAWKKGANTGELFF. In DNA, the CDR3 is TGTGCCTGGAAGAAGGGGGCGAACACCGGGGAGCTGTTTTTT.

The chain carries TRBV6-1 and TRBJ2-7, with D unclear. V was trimmed by 0 bases and J by 2 bases, leaving 8 bases between them. This CDR3 region has 14 residues. Germline V gene data show CDR1 as MNHNS and CDR2 as SASEGT. This chain's CDR3 is CASSEAERAYEQYF. Here the CDR3 DNA reads TGTGCCAGCAGTGAAGCCGAGCGAGCCTACGAGCAGTACTTC.

CDR3 region: CASSQDGRTSGDNEQFF. The DNA for the CDR3 is TGTGCCAGCAGCCAAGATGGGAGGACTAGCGGGGACAATGAGCAGTTCTTC. The chain uses TRBV4-2 and TRBJ2-1; 12 bases align to TRBD2. Germline loops: CDR1 LGHNA, CDR2 YNFKEQ. This CDR3 is built from 17 residues. With V trimmed by 0 bases and J by 5 bases, 5 bases remained unmatched.

The V and J genes are TRBV4-3 and TRBJ2-5, with D perhaps TRBD2 (6 bases). The CDR3 is 15 residues long. Germline-derived CDR1 and CDR2 are LGHNA and YSLEER. V lost 5 bases and J lost 3, with 16 bases in between. CDR3 sequence reads: CASSYSLGGKETQYF. In DNA, the CDR3 is TGCGCCAGCAGCTACTCCCTTGGGGGGAAAGAGACCCAGTACTTC.

This clone was detected a few times. The chain combines TRBV19 with TRBJ2-3; perhaps TRBD2 as D (6 bases). Between the trimmed V and J ends, which lost 4 bases and 7 bases, there was a span of 18 bases. This CDR3 spans 15 amino acids. Germline V gives CDR1 LNHDA, CDR2 SQIVND (reference sequence). The CDR3 region is CASSRGGDRGNTQYF. Written as DNA, the CDR3 is TGTGCCAGTAGTAGAGGCGGGGACCGCGGGAATACGCAGTATTTT.

The rearrangement uses TRBV9 and TRBJ2-3; 8 bases align to TRBD2. Per germline, CDR1 SGDLS and CDR2 YYNGEE. J was trimmed by 2 bases and V by 4 bases; bases with no gene match: 6. The CDR3 is made up of 15 amino acids. CDR3 coding DNA: TGTGCCAGCAGCATCCTCGGGGGGGTCACAGATACGCAGTATTTT. Amino acids: CASSILGGVTDTQYF.

J is TRBJ1-5 and V is TRBV6-5; TRBD1 aligns across 7 bases. The J segment lost 7 bases and the V segment lost 8 bases, leaving 14 bases of the junction unmatched. The CDR3 runs 15 residues. Looked up from germline, CDR1 is MNHEY and CDR2 is SVGAGI. CDR3 DNA sequence: TGTGCCAGCTCCCCCGTTTCGACAGGGAGGCAGCCCCAGCATTTT. Its translation: CASSPVSTGRQPQHF.

The V gene is TRBV5-1, the J gene TRBJ2-1; the D gene is possibly TRBD1 (5 bases). Trimming shortened V by 0 bases and J by 4 bases, and 8 bases separated the two germline ends. This CDR3 contains 14 residues. Germline V gene data show CDR1 as SGHRS and CDR2 as YFSETQ. The CDR3 protein is CASSLEQGYNEQFF. CDR3 nucleotides: TGCGCCAGCAGCTTGGAGCAGGGATACAATGAGCAGTTCTTC.

This clone was observed once. The CDR3 reads CASSQDGGQGNYGYTF. The CDR3 DNA follows: TGCGCCAGCAGCCAAGATGGGGGACAGGGGAACTATGGCTACACCTTC. This chain joins TRBV4-3 and TRBJ1-2, with 10 bases matching TRBD1. Looked up from germline, CDR1 is LGHNA and CDR2 is YSLEER. The CDR3 loop spans 16 amino acids. V lost 0 bases, J lost 2 bases, and 3 bases stayed unmatched.

The CDR3 reads CASSQEGGPGDTQYF. DNA of the CDR3: TGCGCCAGCAGCCAGGAGGGGGGGCCGGGAGATACGCAGTATTTT. This sequence joins TRBV4-3 and TRBJ2-3, with TRBD2 as a possible D gene (7 bases). The CDR3 has 15 residues. Germline V gene data show CDR1 as LGHNA and CDR2 as YSLEER. V lost 3 bases, J lost 5 bases, and 15 bases lay in between.

This clone was counted once. The chain employs TRBV2 and TRBJ1-3; D unresolved. The germline gives CDR1 SNHLY, CDR2 FYNNEI. The V end was cut by 8 bases, the J end by 0 bases, with 23 bases between. This CDR3 has 18 residues. This CDR3 is CASSAGRPLSFSGNTIYF. CDR3 nucleotides: TGTGCCAGCTCCGCCGGCAGGCCCCTATCCTTCTCTGGAAACACCATATATTTT.

This rearrangement joins TRBV19 to TRBJ1-6, with D perhaps TRBD1 (5 bases). Trimming stripped 5 bases from V and 8 bases from J, with 13 bases between. CDR3 size: 14 residues. Germline V gene lookup returns CDR1 LNHDA and CDR2 SQIVND (reference sequence). As DNA, the CDR3 is TGTGCCAGTAGTGTGGAGGGGTCTTATTCACCCCTCCACTTT. Translating gives CASSVEGSYSPLHF.

The CDR3 region has the DNA TGTGCCAGCGACGACAGGACAGGGGGCGGCGAGCAGTACTTC. Translated, it gives CASDDRTGGGEQYF. The chain recombines TRBV6-1 with TRBJ2-7; TRBD1 matches at 11 bases. The germline V gene has CDR1 MNHNS and CDR2 SASEGT. The CDR3 covers 14 residues. After removal of 8 bases from V and 6 bases from J, the junction contained 9 bases not matched to a gene.

Written as DNA, the CDR3 is TGTGCCAGCAGGGTCGTCGGGACTAGCGGAGGGGAGCAGTTCTTC. It translates to CASRVVGTSGGEQFF. V is TRBV2 and J is TRBJ2-1; 11 bases map to TRBD2. There are 15 residues in the CDR3. The germline gives CDR1 SNHLY, CDR2 FYNNEI. V trimming: 6 bases; J trimming: 10 bases; junction bases outside the gene matches: 11.

The V call is TRBV6-1, the J call TRBJ1-1, with no clear D. Germline V gene lookup returns CDR1 MNHNS and CDR2 SASEGT. Trimming shortened V by 6 bases and J by 1 base, and 12 bases separated the two germline ends. The CDR3 loop spans 14 amino acids. The DNA of the CDR3 is TGTGCCAGCAGCCTACAGCCTCAGAACACTGAAGCTTTCTTT. Its translation is CASSLQPQNTEAFF.

V is TRBV9 and J is TRBJ1-6; D is ambiguous. CDR3 length: 15 amino acids. CDR1 is SGDLS, CDR2 YYNGEE, per germline. With 1 base removed from V and 4 bases from J, the gap between germline ends came to 9 bases. The CDR3 nucleotides read TGTGCCAGCAGCGTATCGGGGATGTATAATTCACCCCTCCACTTT. Protein product: CASSVSGMYNSPLHF.

This clone was found a few times. The chain joins TRBV7-2 to TRBJ1-2; 7 positions agree with TRBD1. This CDR3 contains 14 residues. With 2 bases clipped from V and 7 bases from J, the junction kept 7 bases outside the gene matches. CDR1 is SGHTA and CDR2 is FQGNSA in the germline V gene. In DNA form, the CDR3 reads TGTGCCAGCAGCTTACCGACAGGGAGCCCTGGCTACACCTTC. Its protein product is CASSLPTGSPGYTF.

CDR3 in amino acids: CASSSGQGRTGELFF. In DNA, the CDR3 is TGTGCCAGCAGTTCGGGACAGGGGAGGACCGGGGAGCTGTTTTTT. The genes are TRBV11-1 and TRBJ2-2; 10 nucleotides line up with TRBD1. V shed 6 bases and J 5 bases; nucleotides not matched to a gene: 6. The length of the CDR3 is 15 residues. The germline gives CDR1 SGHAT, CDR2 FQDESV (reference sequence). Complete variable domain (other parts from reference TRBV11-1 and TRBJ2-2): EAEVAQSPRYKITEKSQAVAFWCDPISGHATLYWYRQILGQGPELLVQFQDESVVDDSQLPKDRFSAERLKGVDSTLKIQPAELGDSAMYLCASSSGQGRTGELFFGEGSRLTVL.